Listed here are 10 T cell receptor beta chains from one sample, sequenced in a study of blood T cell repertoires in COVID-19. The assay was immunoSEQ multiplex PCR, and TCRdb's table has in-frame clones only and misses some. The sample includes around 260,000 clones, roughly nine tenths seen only once; the top ten take 0.94%. Sequencing was carried out using peripheral blood. These receptors originate from a woman aged 40 to 55 who had recovered from COVID-19.

The J gene is TRBJ2-3, the V gene TRBV24-1, with a weak D call TRBD1 (5 bases). This CDR3 has 15 amino acids. The V gene lost 1 base and the J gene lost 2 bases, with 9 bases spanning the gap. The germline gives CDR1 KGHDR, CDR2 SFDVKD. The CDR3 sequence: CATSDLDSSTDTQYF. CDR3 nucleotides: TGTGCCACCAGTGATTTAGACAGTTCCACAGATACGCAGTATTTT.

The chain couples TRBV28 to TRBJ1-5, with D perhaps TRBD1 (5 bases). The V end was cut by 2 bases, the J end by 2 bases, with 13 bases between. The CDR3 is made up of 16 amino acids. Looked up from germline, CDR1 is MDHEN and CDR2 is SYDVKM. The CDR3 sequence is CASSLPGRAGNQPQHF. The CDR3 DNA is TGTGCCAGCAGTTTACCGGGCAGGGCGGGCAATCAGCCCCAGCATTTT. The full variable domain, with the rest looked up from reference TRBV28 and TRBJ1-5, is DVKVTQSSRYLVKRTGEKVFLECVQDMDHENMFWYRQDPGLGLRLIYFSYDVKMKEKGDIPEGYSVSREKKERFSLILESASTNQTSMYLCASSLPGRAGNQPQHFGDGTRLSIL.

The chain uses TRBV7-2 and TRBJ2-3; TRBD1 aligns across 7 bases. The CDR3 covers 15 residues. Germline lookup yields CDR1 SGHTA and CDR2 FQGNSA. The trim removed 4 bases at V and 3 bases at J, leaving 7 bases unmatched. CDR3 region: CASSSQGFGTDTQYF. CDR3 in DNA: TGTGCCAGCAGCTCACAGGGGTTCGGTACAGATACGCAGTATTTT. The full variable domain, rest sourced from reference TRBV7-2 and TRBJ2-3, is GAGVSQSPSNKVTEKGKDVELRCDPISGHTALYWYRQSLGQGLEFLIYFQGNSAPDKSGLPSDRFSAERTGGSVSTLTIQRTQQEDSAVYLCASSSQGFGTDTQYFGPGTRLTVL.

This clone appeared once. This rearrangement joins TRBV18 to TRBJ1-2; possibly TRBD1 for D (6 bases). Germline V gene sequence: CDR1 KGHSH, CDR2 LQKENI. The V and J ends lost 2 bases and 8 bases respectively, with 12 bases between them. This CDR3 region has 13 residues. CDR3 DNA: TGTGCCAGCTCACCAAGACAGGCGGAGGGCTACACCTTC. Translated, it gives CASSPRQAEGYTF.

The rearrangement uses TRBV10-3 and TRBJ2-5; 13 nucleotides line up with TRBD2. CDR1 is ENHRY, CDR2 SYGVKD, per germline. Unmatched junction bases numbered 9, after V lost 2 bases and J lost 0 bases. The CDR3 covers 19 residues. CDR3 nucleotide sequence: TGTGCCATCAGTGAGGGTGGGACTAGCGGGACGTCGTACCAAGAGACCCAGTACTTC. Amino acid sequence: CAISEGGTSGTSYQETQYF.

The chain is built from TRBV28 and TRBJ2-4; 10 bases match TRBD1. CDR1 and CDR2 from the germline V gene are MDHEN and SYDVKM. With 6 bases clipped from V and 5 bases from J, the junction kept 1 base outside the gene matches. The CDR3 contains 13 residues. The DNA of the CDR3 is TGTGCCAGCAGAGGACAGGGGGAAAACATTCAGTACTTC. It encodes CASRGQGENIQYF. The full variable domain, with the rest looked up from reference TRBV28 and TRBJ2-4, is DVKVTQSSRYLVKRTGEKVFLECVQDMDHENMFWYRQDPGLGLRLIYFSYDVKMKEKGDIPEGYSVSREKKERFSLILESASTNQTSMYLCASRGQGENIQYFGAGTRLSVL.

The rearrangement joins TRBV29-1 to TRBJ2-7, with D possibly matching TRBD2 (5 bases). This CDR3 has 12 residues. Per the germline V gene, CDR1 is SQVTM and CDR2 is ANQGSEA. Trimming pared 3 bases from V and 5 bases from J, leaving 11 bases between. CDR3 region: CSVDYGGDEQYF. The CDR3 DNA follows: TGCAGCGTTGATTATGGAGGAGACGAGCAGTACTTC.

The genes are TRBV29-1 and TRBJ2-1; D is unresolved. Per germline, CDR1 SQVTM and CDR2 ANQGSEA. Trimming left V 5 bases short and J 4 bases short, with 3 bases between. This CDR3 comprises 10 residues. The DNA of the CDR3 is TGCAGCGTTCGGTACAATGAGCAGTTCTTC. Its protein is CSVRYNEQFF.

Regarding this clone: Germline and junction disagree at one end, which may indicate a read error. CDR3 sequence reads: CASSQAGGPSEQYF. CDR3 in DNA: TGTGCCAGCAGTCAAGCGGGAGGGCCGAGCGAGCAGTACTTC. The chain links TRBV6-1 to TRBJ2-7; 10 bases are a match to TRBD2. CDR3 length: 14 residues. Germline CDR1 MNHNS, CDR2 SASEGT.

The V gene is TRBV30, the J gene TRBJ1-5; TRBD1 matches at 7 bases. Trimming cost V 0 bases and J 8 bases; bases outside gene matches: 4. This CDR3 has 13 residues. CDR1 is GTSNPN and CDR2 is SVGIG in the germline V gene (reference sequence). The CDR3 region has the DNA TGTGCCTGGAGTGTATTCAGGGGGGAGCCCCAGCATTTT. Amino acids: CAWSVFRGEPQHF. Complete variable domain (other parts from reference TRBV30 and TRBJ1-5): SQTIHQWPATLVQPVGSPLSLECTVEGTSNPNLYWYRQAAGRGLQLLFYSVGIGQISSEVPQNLSASRPQDRQFILSSKKLLLSDSGFYLCAWSVFRGEPQHFGDGTRLSIL.